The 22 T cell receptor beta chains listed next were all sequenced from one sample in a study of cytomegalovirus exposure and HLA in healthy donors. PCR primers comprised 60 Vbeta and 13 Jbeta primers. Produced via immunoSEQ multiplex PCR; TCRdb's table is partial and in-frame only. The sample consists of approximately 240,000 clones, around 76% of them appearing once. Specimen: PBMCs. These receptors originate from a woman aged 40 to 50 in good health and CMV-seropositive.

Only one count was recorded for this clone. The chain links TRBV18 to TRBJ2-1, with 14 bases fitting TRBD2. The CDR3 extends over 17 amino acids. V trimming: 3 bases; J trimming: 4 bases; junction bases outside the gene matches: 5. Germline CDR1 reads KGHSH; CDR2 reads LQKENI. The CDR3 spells CASSPGLAGGQYNEQFF. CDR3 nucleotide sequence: TGTGCCAGCTCACCCGGACTAGCGGGGGGACAGTACAATGAGCAGTTCTTC.

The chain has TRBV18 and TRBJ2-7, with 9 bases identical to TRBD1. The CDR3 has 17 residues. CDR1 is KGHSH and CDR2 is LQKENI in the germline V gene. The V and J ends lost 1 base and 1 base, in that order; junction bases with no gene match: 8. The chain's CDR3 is CASSPRKTGTGSYEQYF. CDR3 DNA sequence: TGTGCCAGCTCACCACGGAAGACCGGGACAGGGTCCTACGAGCAGTACTTC.

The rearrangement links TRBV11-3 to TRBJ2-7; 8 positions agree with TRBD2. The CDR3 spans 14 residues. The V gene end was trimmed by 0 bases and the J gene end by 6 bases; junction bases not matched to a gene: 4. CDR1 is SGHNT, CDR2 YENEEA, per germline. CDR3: CASSLDGTRGEQYF. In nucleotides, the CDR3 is TGTGCCAGCAGCTTAGACGGGACTAGGGGCGAGCAGTACTTC.

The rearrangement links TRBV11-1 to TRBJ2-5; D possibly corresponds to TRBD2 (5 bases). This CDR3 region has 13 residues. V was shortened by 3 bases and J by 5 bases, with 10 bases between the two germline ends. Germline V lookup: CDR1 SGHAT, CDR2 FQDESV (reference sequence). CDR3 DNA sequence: TGTGCCAGCAGCTTGAGGGCTCCGGAGACCCAGTACTTC. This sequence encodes CASSLRAPETQYF.

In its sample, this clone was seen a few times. CDR3 loop: CASSYDRPNTEAFF. CDR3 DNA: TGTGCCAGCAGTTACGACAGACCGAACACTGAAGCTTTCTTT. The chain couples TRBV6-6 to TRBJ1-1, with D possibly being TRBD1 (5 bases). This CDR3 is built from 14 residues. The V end was cut by 2 bases, the J end by 1 base, with 8 bases between. Per germline, CDR1 MNHNY and CDR2 SVGAGI (reference sequence).

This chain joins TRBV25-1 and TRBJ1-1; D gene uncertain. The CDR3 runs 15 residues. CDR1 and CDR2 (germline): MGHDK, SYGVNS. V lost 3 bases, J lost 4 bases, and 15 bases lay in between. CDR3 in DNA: TGTGCCAGCAGTGATGAGGCCAGCCGAGGCACTGAAGCTTTCTTT. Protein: CASSDEASRGTEAFF.

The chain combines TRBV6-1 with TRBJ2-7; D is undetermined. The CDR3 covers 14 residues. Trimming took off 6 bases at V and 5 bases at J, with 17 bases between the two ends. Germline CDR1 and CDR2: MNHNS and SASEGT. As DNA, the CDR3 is TGTGCCAGCAGGTCTCCTCTCCAGGTAAACGAGCAGTACTTC. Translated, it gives CASRSPLQVNEQYF.

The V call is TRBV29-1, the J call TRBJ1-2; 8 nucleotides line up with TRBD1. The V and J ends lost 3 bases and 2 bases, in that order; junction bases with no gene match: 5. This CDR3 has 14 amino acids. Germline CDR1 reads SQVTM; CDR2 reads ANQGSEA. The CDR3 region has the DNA TGCAGCGTTGAGCGGACAGGGCCCAACTATGGCTACACCTTC. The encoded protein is CSVERTGPNYGYTF. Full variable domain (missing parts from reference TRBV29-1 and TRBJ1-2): SAVISQKPSRDICQRGTSLTIQCQVDSQVTMMFWYRQQPGQSLTLIATANQGSEATYESGFVIDKFPISRPNLTFSTLTVSNMSPEDSSIYLCSVERTGPNYGYTFGSGTRLTVV.

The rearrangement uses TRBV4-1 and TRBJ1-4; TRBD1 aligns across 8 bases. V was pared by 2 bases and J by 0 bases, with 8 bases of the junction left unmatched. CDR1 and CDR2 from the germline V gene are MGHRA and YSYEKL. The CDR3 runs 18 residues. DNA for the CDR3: TGCGCCAGCAGCCAAAAGCTTTCGACAGGGGCAACTAATGAAAAACTGTTTTTT. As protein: CASSQKLSTGATNEKLFF.

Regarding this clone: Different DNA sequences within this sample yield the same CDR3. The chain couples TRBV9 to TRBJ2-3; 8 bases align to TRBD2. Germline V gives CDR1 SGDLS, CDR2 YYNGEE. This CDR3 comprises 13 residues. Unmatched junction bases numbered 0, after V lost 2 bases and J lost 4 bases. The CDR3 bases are TGTGCCAGCAGCGTCGGGGGGGCAGATACGCAGTATTTT. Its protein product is CASSVGGADTQYF.

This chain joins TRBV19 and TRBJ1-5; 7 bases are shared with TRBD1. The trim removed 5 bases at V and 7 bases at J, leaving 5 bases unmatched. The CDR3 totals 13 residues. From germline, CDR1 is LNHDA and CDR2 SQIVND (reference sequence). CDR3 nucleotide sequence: TGTGCCAGTAGTGAGGGGGCTAGCCAGCCCCAGCATTTT. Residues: CASSEGASQPQHF.

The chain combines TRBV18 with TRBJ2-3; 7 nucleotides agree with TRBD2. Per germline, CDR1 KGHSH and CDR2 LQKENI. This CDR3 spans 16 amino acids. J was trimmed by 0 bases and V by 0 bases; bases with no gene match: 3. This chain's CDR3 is CASSPPASGSTDTQYF. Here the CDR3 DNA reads TGTGCCAGCTCACCACCGGCTAGCGGAAGCACAGATACGCAGTATTTT.

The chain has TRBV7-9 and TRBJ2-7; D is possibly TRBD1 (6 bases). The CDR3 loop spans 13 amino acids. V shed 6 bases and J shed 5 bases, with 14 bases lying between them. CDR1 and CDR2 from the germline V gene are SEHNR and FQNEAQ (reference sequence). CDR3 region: CASSSHRAHEQYF. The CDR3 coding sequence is TGTGCCAGCAGTTCCCACAGGGCCCACGAGCAGTACTTC.

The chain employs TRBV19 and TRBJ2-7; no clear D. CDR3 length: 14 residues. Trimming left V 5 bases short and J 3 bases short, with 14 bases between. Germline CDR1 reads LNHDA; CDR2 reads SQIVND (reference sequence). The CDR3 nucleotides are TGTGCCAGTAGTCCTCGAGATGCGAACTACGAGCAGTACTTC. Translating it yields CASSPRDANYEQYF.

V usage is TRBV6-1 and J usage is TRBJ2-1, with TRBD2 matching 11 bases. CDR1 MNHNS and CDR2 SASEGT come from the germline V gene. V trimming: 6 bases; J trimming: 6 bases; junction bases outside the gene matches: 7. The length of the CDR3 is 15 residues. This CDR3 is CASSPPLAGGNEQFF. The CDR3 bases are TGTGCCAGCAGCCCCCCCCTAGCGGGGGGCAATGAGCAGTTCTTC.

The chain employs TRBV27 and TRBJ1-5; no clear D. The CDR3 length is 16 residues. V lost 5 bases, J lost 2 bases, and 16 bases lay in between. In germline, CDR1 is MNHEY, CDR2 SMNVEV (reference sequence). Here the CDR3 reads CASSPLVTGGNQPQHF. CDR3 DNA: TGTGCCAGCAGTCCCCTAGTCACGGGTGGCAATCAGCCCCAGCATTTT.

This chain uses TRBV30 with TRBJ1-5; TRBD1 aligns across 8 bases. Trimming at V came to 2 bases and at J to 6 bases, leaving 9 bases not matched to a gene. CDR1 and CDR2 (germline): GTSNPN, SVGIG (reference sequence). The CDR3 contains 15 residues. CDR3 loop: CAWSPWTGTVQPQHF. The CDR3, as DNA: TGTGCCTGGAGTCCTTGGACAGGGACTGTTCAGCCCCAGCATTTT.

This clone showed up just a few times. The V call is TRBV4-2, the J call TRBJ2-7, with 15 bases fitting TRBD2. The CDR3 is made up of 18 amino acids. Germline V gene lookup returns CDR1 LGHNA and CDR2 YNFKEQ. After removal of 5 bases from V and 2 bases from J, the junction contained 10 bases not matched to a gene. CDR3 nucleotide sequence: TGTGCCAGCAGCGGGTCGGGACTAGCGGGAGGATACGCCTACGAGCAGTACTTC. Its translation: CASSGSGLAGGYAYEQYF.

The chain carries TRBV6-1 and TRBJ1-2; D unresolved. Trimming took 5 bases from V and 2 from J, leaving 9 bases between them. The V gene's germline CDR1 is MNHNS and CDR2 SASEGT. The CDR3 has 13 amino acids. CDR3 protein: CASSQDGNYGYTF. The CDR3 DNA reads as TGTGCCAGCAGTCAAGACGGGAACTATGGCTACACCTTC.

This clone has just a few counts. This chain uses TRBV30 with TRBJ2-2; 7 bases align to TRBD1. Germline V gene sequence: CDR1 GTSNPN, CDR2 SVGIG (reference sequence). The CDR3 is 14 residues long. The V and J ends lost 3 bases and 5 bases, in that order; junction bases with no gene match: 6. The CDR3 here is CAWSRGGQTGELFF. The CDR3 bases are TGTGCCTGGAGCCGAGGGGGACAGACCGGGGAGCTGTTTTTT.

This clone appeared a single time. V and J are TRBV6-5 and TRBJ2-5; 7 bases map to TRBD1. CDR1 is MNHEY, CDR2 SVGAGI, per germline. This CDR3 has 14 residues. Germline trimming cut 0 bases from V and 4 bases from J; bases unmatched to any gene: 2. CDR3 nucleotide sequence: TGTGCCAGCAGTTACTCGGCAGGGGGAGAGACCCAGTACTTC. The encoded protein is CASSYSAGGETQYF.

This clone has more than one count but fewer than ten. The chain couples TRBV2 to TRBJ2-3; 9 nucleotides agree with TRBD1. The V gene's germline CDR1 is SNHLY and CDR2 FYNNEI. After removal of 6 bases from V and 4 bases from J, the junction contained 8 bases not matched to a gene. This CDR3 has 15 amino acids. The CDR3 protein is CASRLQGASADTQYF. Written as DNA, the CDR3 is TGTGCCAGCAGGCTACAGGGGGCGAGTGCAGATACGCAGTATTTT.